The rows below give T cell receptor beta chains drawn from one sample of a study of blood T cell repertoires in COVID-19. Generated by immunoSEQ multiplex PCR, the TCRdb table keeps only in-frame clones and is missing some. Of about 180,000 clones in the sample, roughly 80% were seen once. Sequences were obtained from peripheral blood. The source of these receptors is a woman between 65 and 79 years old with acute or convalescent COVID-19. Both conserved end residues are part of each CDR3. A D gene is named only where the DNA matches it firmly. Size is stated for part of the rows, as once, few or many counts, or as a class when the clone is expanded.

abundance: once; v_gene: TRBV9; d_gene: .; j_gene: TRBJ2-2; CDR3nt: TGTGCCAGCAGCGTAGTCGGGGATACCGGGGAGCTGTTTTTT; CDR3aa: CASSVVGDTGELFF
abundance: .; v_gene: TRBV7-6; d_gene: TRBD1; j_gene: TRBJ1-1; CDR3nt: TGTGCCAGCAGCCCCGGGACAGCGAACACTGAAGCTTTCTTT; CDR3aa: CASSPGTANTEAFF
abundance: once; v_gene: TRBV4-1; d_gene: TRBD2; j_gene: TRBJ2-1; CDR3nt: TGCGCCAGCAGCCAAGCTAGCGGGAGGGTAAACAATGAGCAGTTCTTC; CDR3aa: CASSQASGRVNNEQFF
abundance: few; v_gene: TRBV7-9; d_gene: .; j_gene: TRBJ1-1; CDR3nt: TGTGCCAGCAGCCCTTCTGGAGGGGAGAACACTGAAGCTTTCTTT; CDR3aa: CASSPSGGENTEAFF
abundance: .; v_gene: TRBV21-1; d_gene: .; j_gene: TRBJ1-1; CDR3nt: TGTGCCAGCAGCACGGTAGAGGCGATTCCTCATGAAGCTTTCTTT; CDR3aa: CASSTVEAIPHEAFF
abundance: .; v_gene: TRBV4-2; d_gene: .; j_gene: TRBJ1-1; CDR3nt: TGTGCCAGCAGTGTACAGGACAACACTGAAGCTTTCTTT; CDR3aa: CASSVQDNTEAFF
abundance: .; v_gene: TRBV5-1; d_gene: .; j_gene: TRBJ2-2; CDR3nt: TGCGCCAGCAGGTTGGGAGAACAGACCGGGGAGCTGTTTTTT; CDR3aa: CASRLGEQTGELFF
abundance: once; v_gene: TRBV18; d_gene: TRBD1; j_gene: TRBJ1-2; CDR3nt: TGTGCCAGCTCACTGGGACAGGAAAACTATGGCTACACCTTC; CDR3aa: CASSLGQENYGYTF
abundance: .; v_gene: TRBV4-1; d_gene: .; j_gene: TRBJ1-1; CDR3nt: TGCGCCAGCAGCCAAGAACCCCTAGGCTCGGGAAACACTGAAGCTTTCTTT; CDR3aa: CASSQEPLGSGNTEAFF
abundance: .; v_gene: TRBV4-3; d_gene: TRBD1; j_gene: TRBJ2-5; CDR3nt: TGCGCCAGCAGCCCTTGGGGACAGAGGGCGGAGACCCAGTACTTC; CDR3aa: CASSPWGQRAETQYF
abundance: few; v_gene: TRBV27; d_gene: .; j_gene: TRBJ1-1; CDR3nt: TGTGCCAGCAGTTTATTCAAGCCTCCCGGAGGTACTGAAGCTTTCTTT; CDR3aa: CASSLFKPPGGTEAFF
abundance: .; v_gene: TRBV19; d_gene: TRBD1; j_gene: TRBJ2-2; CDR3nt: TGTGCCACCTCTAACCCGGGGACAGGGAAGAACACCGGGGAGCTGTTTTTT; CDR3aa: CATSNPGTGKNTGELFF
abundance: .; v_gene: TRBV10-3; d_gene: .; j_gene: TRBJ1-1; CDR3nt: TGTGCCATCACCCCCAGCACAGGCTTTGAAGCTTTCTTT; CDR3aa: CAITPSTGFEAFF
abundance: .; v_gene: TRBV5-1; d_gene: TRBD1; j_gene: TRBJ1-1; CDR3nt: TGCGCCAGCAGCTTGGCCGGGACAGGGTTGAGCACTGAAGCTTTCTTT; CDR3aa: CASSLAGTGLSTEAFF
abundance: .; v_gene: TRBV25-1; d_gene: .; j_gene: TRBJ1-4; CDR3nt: TGTGCCAGCAGTGAGGTGTTCGGGGGAGCGAATAATGAAAAACTGTTTTTT; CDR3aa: CASSEVFGGANNEKLFF
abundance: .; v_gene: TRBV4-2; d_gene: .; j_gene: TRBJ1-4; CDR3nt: TGTGCCAGCAGCCAACAGACAGATGGAAATGAAAAACTGTTTTTT; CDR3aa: CASSQQTDGNEKLFF
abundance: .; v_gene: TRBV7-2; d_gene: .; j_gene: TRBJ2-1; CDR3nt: TGTGCCAGCAGCTTGCAGTCCGTTTCCTACAATGAGCAGTTCTTC; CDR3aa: CASSLQSVSYNEQFF
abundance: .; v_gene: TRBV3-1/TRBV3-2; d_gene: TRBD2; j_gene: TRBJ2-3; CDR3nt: TGTGCCAGCAGCCAACTAGGACTAGCGGGCGGGAATACGCAGTATTTT; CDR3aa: CASSQLGLAGGNTQYF
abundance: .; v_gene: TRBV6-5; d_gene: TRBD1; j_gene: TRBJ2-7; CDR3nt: TGTGCCATCGCGGGTCAGGGGGCGAAGTACGAGCAGTACTTC; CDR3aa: CAIAGQGAKYEQYF
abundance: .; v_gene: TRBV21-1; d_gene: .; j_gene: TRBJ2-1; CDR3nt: TGTGCCAGCAGGTACTTGGGACTTAGTCTCAATTCCTACAATGAGCAGTTCTTC; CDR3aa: CASRYLGLSLNSYNEQFF
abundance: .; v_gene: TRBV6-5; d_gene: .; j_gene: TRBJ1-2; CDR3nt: TGTGCCAGCCTACTTGGACAGACAAACTATGGCTACACCTTC; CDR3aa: CASLLGQTNYGYTF
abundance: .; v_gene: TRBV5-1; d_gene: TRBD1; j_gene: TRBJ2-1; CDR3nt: TGCGCCAGCAGCGCTCCGGGACAGGGAGGTGAGCAGTTCTTC; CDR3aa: CASSAPGQGGEQFF
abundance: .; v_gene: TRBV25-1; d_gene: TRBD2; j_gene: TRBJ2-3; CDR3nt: TGTGCCAGCAGTGACCCGACTAGCGGGAGGACAGATACGCAGTATTTT; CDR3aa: CASSDPTSGRTDTQYF
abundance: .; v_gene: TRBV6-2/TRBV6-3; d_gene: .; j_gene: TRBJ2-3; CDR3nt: TGTGCCAGCAGTCCCCTGTCCGGGACTCCCCCCACGGAGGAATATTTT; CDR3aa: CASSPLSGTPPTEEYF
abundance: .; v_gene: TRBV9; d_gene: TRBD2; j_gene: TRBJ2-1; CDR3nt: TGTGCCAGCAGCGTAGGAGGCGGGAGGGCGTCTTTCAATGAGCAGTTCTTC; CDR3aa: CASSVGGGRASFNEQFF
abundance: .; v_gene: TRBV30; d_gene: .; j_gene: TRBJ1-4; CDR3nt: TGTGCCTGGAACCGGCACAGAAATGAAAAACTGTTTTTT; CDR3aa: CAWNRHRNEKLFF
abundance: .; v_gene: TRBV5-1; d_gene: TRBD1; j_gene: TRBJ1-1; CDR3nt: TGCGCCAGCAGCTCCACCCCGGGACAGGGTACCACTGAAGCTTTCTTT; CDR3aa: CASSSTPGQGTTEAFF
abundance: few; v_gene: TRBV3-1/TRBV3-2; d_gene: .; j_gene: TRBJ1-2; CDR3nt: TGTGCCAGCACCAAAGTGGGGGCGAACTATGGCTACACCTTC; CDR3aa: CASTKVGANYGYTF
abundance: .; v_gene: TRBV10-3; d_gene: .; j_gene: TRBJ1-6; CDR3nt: TGTGCCATCAGTGAGACGGGTAATTCACCCCTCCACTTT; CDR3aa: CAISETGNSPLHF
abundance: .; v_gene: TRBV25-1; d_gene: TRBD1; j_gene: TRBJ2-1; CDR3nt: TGTGCCAGCATGGACAGGGTATTGTACGAGCAGTTCTTC; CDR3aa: CASMDRVLYEQFF
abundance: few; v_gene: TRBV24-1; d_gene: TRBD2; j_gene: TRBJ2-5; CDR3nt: TGTGCCACCAGTGATCACCCCAGACTAGCGGGGGGGCTTGAGACCCAGTACTTC; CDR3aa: CATSDHPRLAGGLETQYF
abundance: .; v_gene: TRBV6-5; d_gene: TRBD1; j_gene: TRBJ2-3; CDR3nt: TGTGCCAGCAGGGACAGGAGCCGAAGCACAGATACGCAGTATTTT; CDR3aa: CASRDRSRSTDTQYF
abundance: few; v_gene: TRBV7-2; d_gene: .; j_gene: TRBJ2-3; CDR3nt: TGTGCCAGCAGCGCCTACGGATTACCGGGGGATACGCAGTATTTT; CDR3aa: CASSAYGLPGDTQYF
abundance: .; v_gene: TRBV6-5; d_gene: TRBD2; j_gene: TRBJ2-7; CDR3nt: TGTGCCAGCATCCCTACTAGCGGAGGTACCTACGAGCAGTACTTC; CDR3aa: CASIPTSGGTYEQYF